These T cell receptor beta chains were read from a single sample in a study of immune heterogeneity within non-small cell lung tumors. TCRdb re-analysed the multiplex PCR reads in MiXCR, keeping a single row per CDR3 protein. The sample records about 15,000 distinct CDR3 sequences, around 30% being singletons. Sequenced: lung tumor tissue. These TCRs come from a woman in her 50s with non-small cell lung cancer. Each CDR3 is given with its conserved first and last residue. D genes are given only for firm matches. Rows may omit the clone size; those that give it use once, few, many or a size class.

TRBJ2-7	TRBV18	-	once	CASSPMGIEQYF	TGTGCCAGCTCACCAATGGGGATCGAGCAGTACTTC
TRBJ2-7	TRBV20-1	TRBD1	few	CSAVDRGLYEQYF	TGCAGTGCCGTGGACAGGGGACTTTACGAGCAGTACTTC
TRBJ1-2	TRBV7-9	TRBD1	-	CASSLGGQPLYGYTF	TGTGCCAGCAGCTTAGGGGGACAGCCCCTCTATGGCTACACCTTC
TRBJ2-7	TRBV30	-	-	CAWSVTKEQYF	TGTGCCTGGAGTGTGACCAAAGAGCAGTACTTC
TRBJ1-4	TRBV5-6	-	few	CASSFWGATNEKLFF	TGTGCCAGCAGCTTTTGGGGGGCAACTAATGAAAAACTGTTTTTT
TRBJ2-2	TRBV30	TRBD1	-	CAWSALTGVGPGELFF	TGTGCCTGGAGTGCATTGACAGGGGTGGGGCCCGGGGAGCTGTTTTTT
TRBJ2-3	TRBV3-1	TRBD2	few	CASSQLAGVTDTQYF	TGTGCCAGCAGCCAACTAGCGGGAGTAACAGATACGCAGTATTTT
TRBJ2-1	TRBV9	TRBD1	-	CASIALTGAYNEQFF	TGTGCCAGCATCGCCCTGACAGGGGCCTACAATGAGCAGTTCTTC
TRBJ2-5	TRBV3-1	-	-	CASSPTLTIAETQYF	TGTGCCAGCAGCCCCACCTTGACTATCGCGGAGACCCAGTACTTC
TRBJ1-6	TRBV11-3	TRBD1	medium-sized	CASSSGQPNSPLHF	TGTGCCAGCAGCTCGGGACAGCCTAATTCACCCCTCCACTTT
TRBJ2-1	TRBV6-2/TRBV6-3	-	many	CASSLPMFGQFF	TGTGCCAGCAGTCTCCCTATGTTTGGGCAGTTCTTC
TRBJ1-4	TRBV20-1	-	many	CSAREAKQHEKLFF	TGCAGTGCTAGAGAAGCGAAACAACATGAAAAACTGTTTTTT
TRBJ1-1	TRBV20-1	TRBD1	many	CSARATGGTEAFF	TGCAGTGCTAGAGCGACAGGGGGAACTGAAGCTTTCTTT
TRBJ1-6	TRBV30	-	-	CAWSGGMGNSPLHF	TGTGCCTGGAGTGGAGGGATGGGTAATTCACCCCTCCACTTT
TRBJ2-5	TRBV20-1	-	many	CSATGAPKDAEETQYF	TGCAGTGCTACAGGGGCCCCAAAGGACGCCGAAGAGACCCAGTACTTC
TRBJ2-2	TRBV12-3/TRBV12-4	-	many	CASSPFDSTGELFF	TGTGCCAGCAGTCCCTTCGACAGCACCGGGGAGCTGTTTTTT
TRBJ1-2	TRBV12-3/TRBV12-4	-	-	CATQGNSYGYTF	TGTGCCACTCAGGGGAATAGCTATGGCTACACCTTC
TRBJ1-3	TRBV10-1	-	few	CASSSAPDGRNTIYF	TGCGCCAGCAGTTCTGCCCCGGACGGGAGAAACACCATATATTTT
TRBJ1-2	TRBV7-9	TRBD1	medium-sized	CASSYRGPTSNYGYTF	TGTGCCAGCAGCTACAGGGGTCCCACCTCTAACTATGGCTACACCTTC
TRBJ1-2	TRBV5-1	TRBD1	-	CASSLAPTGGKGGGYTF	TGCGCCAGCAGCCTAGCTCCCACAGGGGGCAAAGGGGGGGGCTACACCTTC
TRBJ1-5	TRBV7-9	-	many	CASSLAMAGNNQPQHF	TGTGCCAGCAGCTTAGCGATGGCGGGAAACAATCAGCCCCAGCATTTT
TRBJ2-7	TRBV11-2	-	-	CASSLGRIYEQYF	TGTGCCAGCAGCTTAGGCAGGATATACGAGCAGTACTTC
TRBJ2-5	TRBV11-2	-	few	CASSLYGGAGTQYF	TGTGCCAGCAGCTTATATGGGGGGGCTGGGACCCAGTACTTC
TRBJ1-6	TRBV5-1	-	-	CASSETQSNSPLHF	TGCGCCAGCAGCGAGACCCAAAGTAATTCACCCCTCCACTTT
TRBJ1-2	TRBV28	-	many	CASSWGGKGYTF	TGTGCCAGCAGTTGGGGTGGCAAGGGCTACACCTTC
TRBJ1-4	TRBV19	-	many	CASSINGYEKLFF	TGTGCCAGTAGTATTAACGGCTATGAAAAACTGTTTTTT
TRBJ2-7	TRBV18	-	medium-sized	CASSAASQGNYEQYF	TGTGCCAGCTCGGCCGCCAGCCAGGGAAACTACGAGCAGTACTTC
TRBJ2-7	TRBV30	TRBD1	medium-sized	CAWSQQGGEQYF	TGTGCCTGGAGTCAACAGGGGGGCGAGCAGTACTTC
TRBJ2-7	TRBV28	-	many	CASSPGVWAFKYEQYF	TGTGCCAGCAGCCCCGGGGTTTGGGCGTTTAAGTACGAGCAGTACTTC
TRBJ1-3	TRBV6-1	TRBD1	few	CASSGTGAGNTIYF	TGTGCCAGCAGTGGGACAGGGGCGGGAAACACCATATATTTT
TRBJ1-6	TRBV6-2/TRBV6-3	-	medium-sized	CASSSGTGYNSPLHF	TGTGCCAGCAGTTCGGGGACGGGTTATAATTCACCCCTCCACTTT
TRBJ2-7	TRBV11-3	-	many	CASSLVFTTYEQYF	TGTGCCAGCAGCTTAGTCTTTACCACTTACGAGCAGTACTTC
TRBJ2-3	TRBV19	-	many	CASSGRGYGTDTQYF	TGTGCCAGTAGTGGCCGGGGATACGGTACAGATACGCAGTATTTT
TRBJ1-1	TRBV11-2	-	few	CASIKDVAEAFF	TGTGCCAGCATCAAAGACGTTGCTGAAGCTTTCTTT
TRBJ2-2	TRBV2	-	-	CASRQGEAGELLF	TGTGCCAGCAGGCAGGGTGAAGCCGGGGAGCTGCTTTTT
TRBJ2-7	TRBV7-8	TRBD2	medium-sized	CASSSIPWTSGINEQYF	TGTGCCAGCAGCTCAATTCCCTGGACTAGCGGGATCAACGAGCAGTACTTC
TRBJ2-5	TRBV25-1	-	-	CASKGQWPQETQYF	TGTGCCAGCAAAGGACAGTGGCCCCAAGAGACCCAGTACTTC
TRBJ1-1	TRBV18	-	-	CASSPRRGNTEAFF	TGTGCCAGCTCACCACGGAGGGGGAACACTGAAGCTTTCTTT
TRBJ1-4	TRBV7-9	-	few	CASSFLGEKLFF	TGTGCCAGCAGCTTCTTGGGTGAAAAACTGTTTTTT
TRBJ2-7	TRBV5-5	-	-	CASRDSGSSYEQYF	TGTGCCAGCAGAGACTCCGGCAGTTCCTACGAGCAGTACTTC
TRBJ1-6	TRBV7-6	TRBD1	many	CASSLQGANSPLHF	TGTGCCAGCAGCTTACAGGGGGCGAATTCACCCCTCCACTTT
TRBJ2-2	TRBV6-1	TRBD2	many	CASRLLAGVNTGELFF	TGTGCCAGCAGATTGTTAGCGGGGGTCAACACCGGGGAGCTGTTTTTT
TRBJ1-4	TRBV28	-	large	CASSLDGDEKLFF	TGTGCCAGCAGTTTAGACGGTGATGAAAAACTGTTTTTT
TRBJ2-5	TRBV7-6	-	few	CASSLPPQETQYF	TGTGCCAGCAGCTTACCCCCGCAAGAGACCCAGTACTTC
TRBJ1-3	TRBV9	-	many	CASSVGSNRRSGNTIYF	TGTGCCAGCAGCGTAGGGAGTAACAGGCGCTCTGGAAACACCATATATTTT
TRBJ2-1	TRBV6-9	TRBD2	-	CASSYEASGTHEQFF	TGTGCCAGCAGTTACGAGGCTAGCGGGACCCATGAGCAGTTCTTC
TRBJ2-3	TRBV30	-	-	CAWSVGINTDTQYF	TGTGCCTGGAGTGTCGGTATAAACACAGATACGCAGTATTTT
TRBJ1-1	TRBV19	-	many	CASSRAGLRHWEAFF	TGTGCCAGTAGCCGTGCCGGACTCCGTCATTGGGAAGCTTTCTTT
TRBJ1-6	TRBV7-9	-	few	CASSSDSAVNSPLHF	TGTGCCAGCAGCTCCGACAGCGCGGTTAATTCACCCCTCCACTTT
TRBJ1-1	TRBV19	-	-	CASSPRTGSVEAFF	TGTGCCAGTAGTCCACGAACAGGGTCCGTTGAAGCTTTCTTT
TRBJ2-2	TRBV7-3	-	many	CASSATDSPTGELFF	TGTGCCAGCAGCGCCACGGACTCCCCAACCGGGGAGCTGTTTTTT
TRBJ1-6	TRBV5-6	-	few	CASSLAMGYNSPLHF	TGTGCCAGCAGCTTGGCAATGGGCTATAATTCACCCCTCCACTTT
TRBJ2-1	TRBV24-1	TRBD2	many	CATSAQAGGTYNEQFF	TGTGCCACCAGTGCCCAAGCGGGGGGAACCTACAATGAGCAGTTCTTC
TRBJ2-7	TRBV20-1	-	many	CSARTGSYEQYF	TGCAGTGCCAGGACGGGCTCCTACGAGCAGTACTTC
TRBJ2-7	TRBV28	-	medium-sized	CASSLSGAYEQYF	TGTGCCAGCAGTTTGTCCGGGGCCTACGAGCAGTACTTC
TRBJ2-3	TRBV3-1	-	many	CASSLRRGGTDTQYF	TGTGCCAGCAGCCTCCGGAGGGGAGGCACAGATACGCAGTATTTT
TRBJ2-7	TRBV6-5	TRBD2	few	CASSYSATSGEQYF	TGTGCCAGCAGTTACTCGGCCACTAGCGGCGAGCAGTACTTC
TRBJ2-1	TRBV7-9	TRBD2	-	CASSPDAGGYYNEQFF	TGTGCCAGCAGCCCAGATGCGGGAGGGTACTACAATGAGCAGTTCTTC
TRBJ2-5	TRBV5-5	-	-	CASSTSNRAETQYF	TGTGCCAGCAGCACATCCAACAGGGCAGAGACCCAGTACTTC